Following are 3 T cell receptor beta chains from one sample sequenced in a study of T cells expressing NK-cell markers. With the 5' RACE reads reprocessed, TCRdb shows one record per CDR3 protein and no DNA. The repertoire shows about 550,000 distinct CDR3 sequences; the top ten hold approximately 4%. Sequences were obtained from blood T cells: a sorted CD56 or NKG2C T cell subset, CD4+ or CD8+ T cells, or bulk PBMC T cells (not recorded which). The receptors originated from a man aged 18 to 35 in good health.

J is TRBJ2-3 and V is TRBV25-1. This CDR3 region has 14 residues. Germline V gene data show CDR1 as MGHDK and CDR2 as SYGVNS. Here the CDR3 reads CASKTTTSTDTQYF.

The rearrangement joins TRBV7-8 to TRBJ2-3; absent DNA, TCRdb's TRBD1 call cannot be checked. CDR3 length: 16 amino acids. Germline values: CDR1 SGHVS, CDR2 FQNEAQ. CDR3 sequence: CASSPWRTDYTDTQYF.

J is TRBJ2-1 and V is TRBV15. CDR1 is LNHNV, CDR2 YYDKDF, per germline (reference sequence). There are 16 residues in the CDR3. The CDR3 sequence is CATSYGSRFPYNEQFF.